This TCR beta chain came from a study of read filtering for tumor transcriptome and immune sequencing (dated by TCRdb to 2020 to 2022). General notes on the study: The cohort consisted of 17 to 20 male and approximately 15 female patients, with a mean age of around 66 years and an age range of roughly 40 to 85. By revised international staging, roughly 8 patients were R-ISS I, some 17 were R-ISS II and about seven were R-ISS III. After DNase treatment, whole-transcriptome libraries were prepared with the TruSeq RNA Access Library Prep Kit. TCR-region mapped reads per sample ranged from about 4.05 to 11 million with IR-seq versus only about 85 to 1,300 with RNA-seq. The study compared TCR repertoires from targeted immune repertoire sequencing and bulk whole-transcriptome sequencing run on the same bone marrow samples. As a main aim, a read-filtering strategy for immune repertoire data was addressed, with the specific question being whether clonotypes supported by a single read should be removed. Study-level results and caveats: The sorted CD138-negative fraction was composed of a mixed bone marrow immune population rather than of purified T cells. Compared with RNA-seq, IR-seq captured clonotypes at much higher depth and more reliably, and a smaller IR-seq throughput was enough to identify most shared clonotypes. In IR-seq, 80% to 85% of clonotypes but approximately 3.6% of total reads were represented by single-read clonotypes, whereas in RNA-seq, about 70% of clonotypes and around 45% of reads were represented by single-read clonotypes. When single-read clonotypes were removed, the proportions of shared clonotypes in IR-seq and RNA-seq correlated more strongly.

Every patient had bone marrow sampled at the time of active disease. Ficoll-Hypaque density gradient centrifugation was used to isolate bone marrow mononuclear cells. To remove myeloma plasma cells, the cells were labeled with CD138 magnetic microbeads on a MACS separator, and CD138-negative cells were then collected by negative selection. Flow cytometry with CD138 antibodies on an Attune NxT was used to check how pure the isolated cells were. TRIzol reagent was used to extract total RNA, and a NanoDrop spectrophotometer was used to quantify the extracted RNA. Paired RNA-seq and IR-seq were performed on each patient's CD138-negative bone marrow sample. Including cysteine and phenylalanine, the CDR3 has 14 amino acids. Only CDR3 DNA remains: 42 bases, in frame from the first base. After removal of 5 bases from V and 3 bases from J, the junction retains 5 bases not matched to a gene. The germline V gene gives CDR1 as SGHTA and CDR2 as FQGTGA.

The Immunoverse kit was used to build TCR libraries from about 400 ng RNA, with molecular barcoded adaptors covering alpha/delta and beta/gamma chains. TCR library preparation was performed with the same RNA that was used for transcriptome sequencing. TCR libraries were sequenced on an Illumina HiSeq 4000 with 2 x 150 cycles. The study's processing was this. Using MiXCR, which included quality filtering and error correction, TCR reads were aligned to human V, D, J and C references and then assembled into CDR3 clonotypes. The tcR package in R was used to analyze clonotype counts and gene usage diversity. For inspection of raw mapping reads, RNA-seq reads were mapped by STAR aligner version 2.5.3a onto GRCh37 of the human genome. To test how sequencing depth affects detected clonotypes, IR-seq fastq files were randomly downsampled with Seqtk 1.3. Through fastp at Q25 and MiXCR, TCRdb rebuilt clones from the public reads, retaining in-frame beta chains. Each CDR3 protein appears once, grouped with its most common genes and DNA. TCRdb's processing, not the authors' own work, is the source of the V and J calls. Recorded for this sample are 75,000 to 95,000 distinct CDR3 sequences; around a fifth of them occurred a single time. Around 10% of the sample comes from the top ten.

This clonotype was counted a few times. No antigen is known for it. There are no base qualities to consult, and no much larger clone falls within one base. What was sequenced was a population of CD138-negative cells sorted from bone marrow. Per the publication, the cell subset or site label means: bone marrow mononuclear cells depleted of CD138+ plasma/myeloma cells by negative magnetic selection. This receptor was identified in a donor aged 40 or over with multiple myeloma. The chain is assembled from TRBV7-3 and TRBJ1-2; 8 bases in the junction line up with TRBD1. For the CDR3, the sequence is CASSLQGADYGYTF. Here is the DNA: TGTGCCAGCAGCCTGCAGGGGGCTGACTATGGCTACACCTTC.